A single count supports the clone carrying this TCR beta chain. The antigen remains unidentified. Profiling relied on immunoSEQ multiplex PCR, and the TCRdb table lists in-frame clones only, not all of them. Of roughly 80,000 clones listed, approximately 82% were seen once; the top ten hold about 2.8%. CDR3 length equals 18 residues. Germline CDR1 PRHDT, CDR2 FYEKMQ (reference sequence). The V segment lost 5 bases and the J segment 0 bases; nucleotides outside the gene matches: 6. This sample stems from a study of T cell clones after liver transplantation. As for the study in general: Post-transplant blood was tracked for graft-donor-reactive T cell clones identified in a pre-transplant mixed lymphocyte reaction. At least one year of complete immunosuppression withdrawal without enzymes over twice normal defined tolerance. Findings and caveats of the study: Donor-reactive sequences fell more than third party-reactive ones, suggesting partial deletion.

This sample comprised CD4+ T cells from blood, obtained at the 22-month timepoint. The V call is TRBV13, the J call TRBJ2-1, with 14 bases aligning to TRBD2. This TCR was recovered from a human patient who received a liver transplant. Some T cells may trace back to the graft donor. CDR3 sequence (DNA): TGTGCCAGCAGCACTAGGACTAGCGGGAGGAGCTCCTACAATGAGCAGTTCTTC. This codes for CASSTRTSGRSSYNEQFF.